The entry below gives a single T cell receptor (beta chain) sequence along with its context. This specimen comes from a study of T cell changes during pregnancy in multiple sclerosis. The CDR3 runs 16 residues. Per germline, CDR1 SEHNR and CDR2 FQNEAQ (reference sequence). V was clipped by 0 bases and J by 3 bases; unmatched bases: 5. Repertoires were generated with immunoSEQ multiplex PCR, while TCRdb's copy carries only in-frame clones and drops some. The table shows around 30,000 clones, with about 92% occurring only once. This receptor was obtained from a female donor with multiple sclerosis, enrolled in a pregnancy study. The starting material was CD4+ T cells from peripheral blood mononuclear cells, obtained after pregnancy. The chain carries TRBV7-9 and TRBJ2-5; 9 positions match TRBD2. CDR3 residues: CASSLAFLAGKETQYF. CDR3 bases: TGTGCCAGCAGCTTAGCATTCCTAGCGGGAAAAGAGACCCAGTACTTC.